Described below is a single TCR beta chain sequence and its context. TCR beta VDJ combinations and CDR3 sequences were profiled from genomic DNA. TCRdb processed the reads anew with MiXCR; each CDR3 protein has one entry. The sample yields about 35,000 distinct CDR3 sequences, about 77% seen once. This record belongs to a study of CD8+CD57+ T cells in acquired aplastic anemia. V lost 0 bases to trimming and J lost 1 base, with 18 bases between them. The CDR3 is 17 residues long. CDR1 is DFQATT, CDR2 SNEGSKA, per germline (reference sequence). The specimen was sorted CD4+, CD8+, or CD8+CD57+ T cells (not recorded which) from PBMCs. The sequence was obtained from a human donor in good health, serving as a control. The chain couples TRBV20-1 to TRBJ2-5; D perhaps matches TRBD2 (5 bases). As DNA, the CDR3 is TGCAGTGCTAGAGATCTACTAGGAAAAGGTATCCAAGAGACCCAGTACTTC. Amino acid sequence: CSARDLLGKGIQETQYF.